One sample yielded the 28 T cell receptor beta chains listed below, sequenced in a study of blood T cell repertoires in COVID-19. Sequencing was performed with immunoSEQ multiplex PCR; in TCRdb, only in-frame clones are kept and a portion is missing. The sample shows about 260,000 clones, over 75% of them seen only once. Sequenced: peripheral blood. The receptors originated from a human donor in a cohort sampled during active COVID-19.

V and J are TRBV18 and TRBJ1-6; 10 bases map to TRBD1. The length of the CDR3 is 16 residues. Germline assignment: CDR1 KGHSH and CDR2 LQKENI. V gave up 0 bases and J gave up 9 bases; unmatched junction bases: 5. The CDR3 reads CASSPPGQGHGSPLHF. CDR3 DNA sequence: TGTGCCAGCTCACCACCGGGACAGGGGCATGGTTCACCCCTCCACTTT.

V and J are TRBV6-5 and TRBJ1-1, with no clear D. The ends were cut back, 1 base at V and 10 bases at J, with 13 bases in the middle. Germline CDR1 is MNHEY and CDR2 is SVGAGI. This CDR3 contains 13 residues. The CDR3 spells CASSYYTGMGAFF. The DNA for the CDR3 is TGTGCCAGCAGTTACTATACGGGGATGGGAGCTTTCTTT.

V gene TRBV18 combines with J gene TRBJ2-3; D gene unclear. Per the germline V gene, CDR1 is KGHSH and CDR2 is LQKENI. The CDR3 is 11 residues long. V dropped 0 bases and J dropped 11 bases, with 6 bases sitting between them. CDR3 loop: CASSPPPGQYF. DNA for the CDR3: TGTGCCAGCTCACCACCTCCCGGGCAGTATTTT.

The V call is TRBV28, the J call TRBJ1-2, with TRBD1 matching 9 bases. The CDR3 is 15 amino acids. Germline trimming cut 5 bases from V and 5 bases from J; bases unmatched to any gene: 9. The germline V gene encodes CDR1 MDHEN and CDR2 SYDVKM. DNA for the CDR3: TGTGCCAGCAGTCGCCCGGGACAGGGACCTTATGGCTACACCTTC. This codes for CASSRPGQGPYGYTF.

The J gene is TRBJ2-7, the V gene TRBV9, with D possibly being TRBD2 (6 bases). CDR1 is SGDLS and CDR2 is YYNGEE in the germline V gene. The length of the CDR3 is 14 residues. V lost 0 bases and J 4 bases, leaving 11 bases between the germline ends. The CDR3 DNA reads as TGTGCCAGCAGCGTAGGGGTAGCGGCATACGAGCAGTACTTC. Residues: CASSVGVAAYEQYF.

This clone has a handful of counts. This sequence joins TRBV4-1 and TRBJ2-7; the match to TRBD2 covers 7 bases. CDR1 MGHRA and CDR2 YSYEKL come from the germline V gene. CDR3 length: 15 amino acids. J lost 6 bases, V lost 7 bases, and 15 bases had no gene match. The CDR3 coding sequence is TGCGCCAGCACCATGGGGAGGGTCGACGGGCTCGAGCAGTACTTC. Residues: CASTMGRVDGLEQYF.

The rearrangement uses TRBV9 and TRBJ2-7; D may be TRBD2 (5 bases). Germline values: CDR1 SGDLS, CDR2 YYNGEE. The CDR3 length is 16 residues. Trimming cost V 4 bases and J 2 bases, with 19 bases left between them. CDR3 amino acids: CASSPRVRDSPYEQYF. The CDR3 nucleotides read TGTGCCAGCAGCCCTAGGGTTCGGGATTCCCCCTACGAGCAGTACTTC.

The V and J genes are TRBV4-3 and TRBJ1-2, with 8 bases lining up with TRBD1. CDR1 is LGHNA, CDR2 YSLEER, per germline. J was trimmed by 4 bases and V by 2 bases; bases with no gene match: 6. This CDR3 spans 15 amino acids. The chain's CDR3 is CASSQTTDRVYGYTF. The CDR3 DNA sequence: TGCGCCAGCAGCCAAACAACGGACAGGGTCTATGGCTACACCTTC.

The rearrangement uses TRBV28 and TRBJ2-7, with a weak D call TRBD1 (8 bases). Between the trimmed V and J ends, which lost 6 bases and 5 bases, there was a span of 32 bases. There are 19 residues in the CDR3. Germline CDR1 MDHEN, CDR2 SYDVKM. DNA of the CDR3: TGTGCCAGCAGGGCAGGGGGCGGGAGTCGATCTGGGGTCAGTCACGAGCAGTACTTC. This codes for CASRAGGGSRSGVSHEQYF. Together with reference TRBV28 and TRBJ2-7, the CDR3 gives the full variable domain: DVKVTQSSRYLVKRTGEKVFLECVQDMDHENMFWYRQDPGLGLRLIYFSYDVKMKEKGDIPEGYSVSREKKERFSLILESASTNQTSMYLCASRAGGGSRSGVSHEQYFGPGTRLTVT.

The genes are TRBV7-6 and TRBJ2-2; D gene uncertain. The CDR3 sequence is 14 residues long. V was clipped by 5 bases and J by 7 bases, with 14 bases between them. Germline V CDR1 and CDR2: SGHVS, FNYEAQ. Here the CDR3 DNA reads TGTGCCAGCAGCCCCCTGGTAGCTATCGGGGAGCTGTTTTTT. Translation: CASSPLVAIGELFF. The full variable domain, its missing parts supplied by reference TRBV7-6 and TRBJ2-2, is GAGVSQSPRYKVTKRGQDVALRCDPISGHVSLYWYRQALGQGPEFLTYFNYEAQQDKSGLPNDRFSAERPEGSISTLTIQRTEQRDSAMYRCASSPLVAIGELFFGEGSRLTVL.

This clone was recorded only once. The chain uses TRBV15 and TRBJ2-3; 12 nucleotides line up with TRBD2. CDR1 LNHNV and CDR2 YYDKDF come from the germline V gene (reference sequence). V lost 3 bases and J lost 6; bases outside the gene matches: 4. The length of the CDR3 is 15 residues. The CDR3 loop is CATSRRLAGVDTQYF. In DNA form, the CDR3 reads TGTGCCACCAGCAGGAGACTAGCGGGAGTGGATACGCAGTATTTT.

The chain joins TRBV9 to TRBJ1-3; D unclear. The CDR3 covers 13 residues. Germline assignment: CDR1 SGDLS and CDR2 YYNGEE. The V end was cut by 4 bases, the J end by 4 bases, with 9 bases between. CDR3 protein: CASSTPRGNTIYF. As DNA, the CDR3 is TGTGCCAGCAGCACCCCCAGGGGAAACACCATATATTTT.

The chain joins TRBV9 to TRBJ1-1; 7 nucleotides align to TRBD1. CDR3 length: 15 residues. Germline lookup yields CDR1 SGDLS and CDR2 YYNGEE. With V trimmed by 5 bases and J by 0 bases, 7 bases remained unmatched. Written as DNA, the CDR3 is TGTGCCAGCAGGGCCTATGGGACAGTGAACACTGAAGCTTTCTTT. Encoded protein: CASRAYGTVNTEAFF.

The V call is TRBV7-2, the J call TRBJ2-3, with TRBD2 identical over 9 bases. CDR1 is SGHTA, CDR2 FQGNSA, per germline. The junction had 5 bases not matched to a gene; V was cut back by 4 bases and J by 3 bases. This CDR3 has 15 amino acids. The CDR3 is CASSWRGGLTDTQYF. CDR3 sequence (DNA): TGTGCCAGCAGCTGGCGGGGGGGCCTGACAGATACGCAGTATTTT.

This chain joins TRBV27 and TRBJ1-5, with D possibly being TRBD1 (6 bases). This CDR3 is built from 14 residues. Germline values: CDR1 MNHEY, CDR2 SMNVEV (reference sequence). V was shortened by 6 bases and J by 1 base, with 10 bases between the two germline ends. As DNA, the CDR3 is TGTGCCAGCAGACGCCAGGGGAGCAATCAGCCCCAGCATTTT. As protein: CASRRQGSNQPQHF.

The chain recombines TRBV7-8 with TRBJ1-2; the D gene is possibly TRBD1 (5 bases). Deletions cut 1 base from V and 4 bases from J, with 10 bases between. In germline, CDR1 is SGHVS, CDR2 FQNEAQ. There are 14 residues in the CDR3. CDR3 coding DNA: TGTGCCAGCAGCTTAGTAGACAGTCCCTATGGCTACACCTTC. It translates to CASSLVDSPYGYTF. Based on the CDR3 plus reference TRBV7-8 and TRBJ1-2, the full variable domain is GAGVSQSPRYKVAKRGQDVALRCDPISGHVSLFWYQQALGQGPEFLTYFQNEAQLDKSGLPSDRFFAERPEGSVSTLKIQRTQQEDSAVYLCASSLVDSPYGYTFGSGTRLTVV.

The rearrangement joins TRBV19 to TRBJ2-7, with a tentative D call TRBD2 (5 bases). There are 18 residues in the CDR3. The ends were cut back, 1 base at V and 2 bases at J, with 21 bases in the middle. The germline V gene encodes CDR1 LNHDA and CDR2 SQIVND (reference sequence). This CDR3 reads CASSIAIMSLDFPYEQYF. CDR3 nucleotide sequence: TGTGCCAGTAGTATAGCGATAATGAGCCTGGACTTTCCCTACGAGCAGTACTTC.

This clone was observed once. V gene TRBV25-1 combines with J gene TRBJ1-2; 7 bases line up with TRBD1. The CDR3 loop spans 13 amino acids. J was trimmed by 8 bases and V by 1 base; bases with no gene match: 4. The V gene's germline CDR1 is MGHDK and CDR2 SYGVNS. CDR3: CASSEWTGGGYTF. DNA for the CDR3: TGTGCCAGCAGTGAATGGACAGGTGGCGGCTACACCTTC.

In this sample, this clone turned up once. J is TRBJ1-2 and V is TRBV9, with TRBD1 as a possible D gene (5 bases). V was pared by 5 bases and J by 5 bases, with 10 bases between. The germline V gene has CDR1 SGDLS and CDR2 YYNGEE. CDR3 length: 12 amino acids. CDR3 sequence reads: CASRGAAYGYTF. DNA of the CDR3: TGTGCCAGCAGAGGGGCCGCTTATGGCTACACCTTC.

The V call is TRBV4-3, the J call TRBJ2-3; no firm D call. The CDR3 sequence is 17 residues long. Trimming cost V 0 bases and J 2 bases, with 15 bases left between them. Germline V gene data show CDR1 as LGHNA and CDR2 as YSLEER. The CDR3 here is CASSQDLLRDATDTQYF. The CDR3 nucleotides read TGCGCCAGCAGCCAAGATCTCCTCCGCGATGCCACAGATACGCAGTATTTT.

Of note for this clone: Germline and junction disagree at one end, which may indicate a read error. The chain combines TRBV7-7 with TRBJ1-5, with D tentatively TRBD1 (5 bases). The V gene's germline CDR1 is SSHAT and CDR2 FNYEAQ (reference sequence). The CDR3 has 13 residues. CDR3 sequence reads: CASSLGEGQPQHF. CDR3 DNA sequence: TGTGCTAGCAGCTTAGGGGAGGGGCAGCCCCAGCATTTT.

About this clone itself: The junction and the germline gene differ at one end; a read error may be behind it. This chain joins TRBV7-8 and TRBJ2-7; 10 positions match TRBD2. The CDR3 is made up of 13 amino acids. CDR1 is SGHVS and CDR2 is FQNEAQ in the germline V gene. CDR3 coding DNA: TGTGCCAGCAGATTAGCGGGAGGAAACGAGCAGTACTTC. Translation: CASRLAGGNEQYF.

V gene TRBV7-2 combines with J gene TRBJ1-4; D not resolved. V was pared by 2 bases and J by 3 bases, with 10 bases between. The germline CDR1 and CDR2 sequences are SGHTA and FQGNSA. There are 15 residues in the CDR3. In DNA, the CDR3 is TGTGCCAGCAGCTTATACCCTACGTCTAATGAAAAACTGTTTTTT. Translating it yields CASSLYPTSNEKLFF.

The gene calls are TRBV12-5 and TRBJ1-5, with 10 nucleotides matching TRBD1. V was clipped by 1 base and J by 4 bases; unmatched bases: 7. Germline V gene data show CDR1 as LGHNT and CDR2 as FRNRAP. CDR3 length: 17 residues. This chain's CDR3 is CASGLARPGQGNQPQHF. CDR3 DNA sequence: TGTGCTAGTGGTTTGGCAAGACCGGGACAGGGGAATCAGCCCCAGCATTTT.

The chain joins TRBV7-2 to TRBJ2-7; 7 positions agree with TRBD1. The CDR3 has 15 amino acids. The germline V gene has CDR1 SGHTA and CDR2 FQGNSA. The V and J ends lost 1 base and 3 bases, in that order; junction bases with no gene match: 6. For the CDR3, the DNA is TGTGCCAGCAGCTTAGATGAGGGGGCCAACTACGAGCAGTACTTC. Amino acids: CASSLDEGANYEQYF.

This sequence joins TRBV30 and TRBJ2-3, with 9 bases identical to TRBD2. Germline V gene lookup returns CDR1 GTSNPN and CDR2 SVGIG (reference sequence). CDR3 size: 15 residues. V shed 1 base, J shed 6 bases, and the junction held 8 bases outside the gene matches. CDR3 amino acids: CAWSEVIAGADTQYF. CDR3 DNA sequence: TGTGCCTGGAGTGAGGTGATAGCGGGAGCGGATACGCAGTATTTT.

The genes are TRBV7-2 and TRBJ1-5; D unresolved. This CDR3 has 14 amino acids. With 5 bases removed from V and 4 bases from J, the gap between germline ends came to 12 bases. Germline CDR1 reads SGHTA; CDR2 reads FQGNSA. CDR3 DNA: TGTGCCAGCAGCACAACTCGGGAGAATCAGCCCCAGCATTTT. It is translated as CASSTTRENQPQHF.

This clone was counted once. The chain has TRBV7-9 and TRBJ1-3, with a possible D match to TRBD1 (5 bases). The CDR3 is 17 amino acids. Trimming stripped 1 base from V and 2 bases from J, with 15 bases between. Per the germline V gene, CDR1 is SEHNR and CDR2 is FQNEAQ (reference sequence). This CDR3 reads CASSLGAGYLPGNTIYF. The CDR3 region has the DNA TGTGCCAGCAGCTTAGGGGCAGGGTACCTCCCTGGAAACACCATATATTTT.